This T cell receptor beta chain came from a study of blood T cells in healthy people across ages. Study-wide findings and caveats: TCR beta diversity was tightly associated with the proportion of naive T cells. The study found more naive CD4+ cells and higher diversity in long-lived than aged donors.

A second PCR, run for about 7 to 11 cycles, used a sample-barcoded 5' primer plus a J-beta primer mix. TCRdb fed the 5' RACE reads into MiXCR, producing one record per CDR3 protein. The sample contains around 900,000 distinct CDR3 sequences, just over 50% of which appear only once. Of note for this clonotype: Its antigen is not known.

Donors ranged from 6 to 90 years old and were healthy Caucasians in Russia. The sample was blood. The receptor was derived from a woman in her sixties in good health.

DNA for the CDR3: TGTGCCAGCATTGGGATAGCGAGAGTAAGGACCCAGTACTTC. This encodes CASIGIARVRTQYF. The chain joins TRBV28 to TRBJ2-7; D might be TRBD2 (5 bases). The DNA end favors TRBJ2-5, so the J call may be wrong. The CDR3 runs 14 residues. Germline values: CDR1 MDHEN, CDR2 SYDVKM.